Below, 2 T cell receptor beta chains from the same sample are listed, as sequenced in a study of blood T cell repertoires in COVID-19. Sequencing was performed with immunoSEQ multiplex PCR; in TCRdb, only in-frame clones are kept and a portion is missing. The table includes hundreds of thousands of clones, 70% to 90% detected once. The sample was PBMCs or T cells enriched from blood (not recorded which). The receptors stem from a woman in her fifties or sixties in a cohort exposed to, infected with or recovered from COVID-19 (not recorded which).

The chain uses TRBV5-5 and TRBJ2-3; TRBD2 matches at 12 bases. Germline assignment: CDR1 SGHKS and CDR2 YYEKEE (reference sequence). After removal of 2 bases from V and 8 bases from J, the junction contained 6 bases not matched to a gene. This CDR3 has 15 amino acids. CDR3 protein: CASSFSTSGGLTQYF. The CDR3 region has the DNA TGTGCCAGCAGCTTTTCAACTAGCGGGGGGCTTACGCAGTATTTT. The full variable domain, with the rest looked up from reference TRBV5-5 and TRBJ2-3, is DAGVTQSPTHLIKTRGQQVTLRCSPISGHKSVSWYQQVLGQGPQFIFQYYEKEERGRGNFPDRFSARQFPNYSSELNVNALLLGDSALYLCASSFSTSGGLTQYFGPGTRLTVL.

The V call is TRBV7-2, the J call TRBJ1-4; possibly TRBD1 for D (5 bases). Germline V gives CDR1 SGHTA, CDR2 FQGNSA. The CDR3 totals 14 residues. The V end lost 5 bases, the J end lost 5 bases, and 12 bases lay between the germline ends. Written as DNA, the CDR3 is TGTGCCAGCAGCCCAGGGAGGGGCAATGAAAAACTGTTTTTT. Protein sequence: CASSPGRGNEKLFF.